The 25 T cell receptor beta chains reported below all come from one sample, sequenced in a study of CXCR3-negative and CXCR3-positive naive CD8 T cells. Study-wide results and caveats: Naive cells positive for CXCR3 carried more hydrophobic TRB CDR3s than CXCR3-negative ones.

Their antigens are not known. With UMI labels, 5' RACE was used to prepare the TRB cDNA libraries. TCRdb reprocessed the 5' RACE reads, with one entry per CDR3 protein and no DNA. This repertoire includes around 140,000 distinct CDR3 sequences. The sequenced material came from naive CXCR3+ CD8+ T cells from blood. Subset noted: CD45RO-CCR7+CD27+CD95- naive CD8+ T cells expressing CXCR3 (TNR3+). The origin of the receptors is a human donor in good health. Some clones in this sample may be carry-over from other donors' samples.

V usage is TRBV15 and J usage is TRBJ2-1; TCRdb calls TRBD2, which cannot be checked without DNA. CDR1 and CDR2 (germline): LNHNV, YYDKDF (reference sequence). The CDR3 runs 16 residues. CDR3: CATSRDGGRVDNEQFF.

The CDR3 reads CASSQDLGAYTQYF. The rearrangement uses TRBV4-2 and TRBJ2-3. The CDR3 spans 14 residues. Germline values: CDR1 LGHNA, CDR2 YNFKEQ.

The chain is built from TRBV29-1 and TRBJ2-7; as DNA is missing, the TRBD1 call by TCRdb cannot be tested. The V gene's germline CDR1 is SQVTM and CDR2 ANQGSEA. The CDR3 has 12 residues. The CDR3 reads CSVVLGDYEQYF.

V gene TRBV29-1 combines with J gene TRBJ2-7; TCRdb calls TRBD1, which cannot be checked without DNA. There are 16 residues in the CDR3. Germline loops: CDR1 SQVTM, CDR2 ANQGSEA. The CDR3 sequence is CSVEDPGTGRGYEQYF.

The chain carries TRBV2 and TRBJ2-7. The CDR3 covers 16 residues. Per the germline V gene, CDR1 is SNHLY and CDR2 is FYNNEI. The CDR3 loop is CASSEGRPTSSYEQYF.

CDR3 in amino acids: CSVEKIPGVSVPGELFF. The rearrangement joins TRBV29-1 to TRBJ2-2. The germline gives CDR1 SQVTM, CDR2 ANQGSEA. The CDR3 has 17 residues.

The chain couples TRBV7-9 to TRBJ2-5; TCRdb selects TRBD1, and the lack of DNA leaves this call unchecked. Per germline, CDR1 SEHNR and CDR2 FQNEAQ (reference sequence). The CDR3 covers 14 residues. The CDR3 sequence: CASSATWGQETQYF.

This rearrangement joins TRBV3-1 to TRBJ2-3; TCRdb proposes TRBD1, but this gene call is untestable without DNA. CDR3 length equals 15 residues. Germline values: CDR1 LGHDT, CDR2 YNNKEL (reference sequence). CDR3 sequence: CASSQESGGSDTQYF.

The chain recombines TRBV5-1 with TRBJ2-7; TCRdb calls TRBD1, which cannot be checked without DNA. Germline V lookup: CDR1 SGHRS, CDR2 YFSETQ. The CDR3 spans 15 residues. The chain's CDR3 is CASSLGTGRYYEQYF.

The CDR3 protein is CSVEDGTGSYEQYF. The V gene is TRBV29-1, the J gene TRBJ2-7; TCRdb designates TRBD2, a call that cannot be tested without DNA. The CDR3 extends over 14 amino acids. Germline lookup yields CDR1 SQVTM and CDR2 ANQGSEA.

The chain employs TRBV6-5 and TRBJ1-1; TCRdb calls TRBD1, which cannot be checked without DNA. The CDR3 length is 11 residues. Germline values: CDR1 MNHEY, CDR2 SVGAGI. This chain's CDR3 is CASIGTVEAFF.

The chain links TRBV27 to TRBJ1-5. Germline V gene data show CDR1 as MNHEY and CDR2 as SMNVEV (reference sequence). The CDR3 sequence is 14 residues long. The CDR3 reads CASKSWRDNQPQHF.

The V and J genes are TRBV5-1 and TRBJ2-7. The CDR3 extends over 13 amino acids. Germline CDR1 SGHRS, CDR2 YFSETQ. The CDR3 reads CASSLVGKDEQYF.

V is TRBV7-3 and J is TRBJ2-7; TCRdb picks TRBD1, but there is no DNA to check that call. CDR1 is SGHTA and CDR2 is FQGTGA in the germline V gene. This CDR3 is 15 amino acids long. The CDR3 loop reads CASSTGGGRGNEQYF.

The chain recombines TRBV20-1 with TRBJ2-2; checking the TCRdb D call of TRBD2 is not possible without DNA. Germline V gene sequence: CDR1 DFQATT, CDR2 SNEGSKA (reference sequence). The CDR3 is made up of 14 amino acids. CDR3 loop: CSATGPKRTGELFF.

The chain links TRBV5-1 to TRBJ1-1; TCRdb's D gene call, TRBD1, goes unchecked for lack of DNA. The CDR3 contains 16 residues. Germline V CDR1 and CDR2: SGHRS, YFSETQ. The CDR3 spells CASSLYLGQKATEAFF.

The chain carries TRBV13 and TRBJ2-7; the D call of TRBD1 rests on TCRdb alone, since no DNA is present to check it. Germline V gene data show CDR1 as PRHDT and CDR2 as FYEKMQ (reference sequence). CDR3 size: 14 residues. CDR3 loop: CASSPAGARHEQYF.

The CDR3 spells CASSLGYEREEQFF. The V gene is TRBV7-2, the J gene TRBJ2-1; TCRdb outputs TRBD2, but without DNA this stays unchecked. The CDR3 consists of 14 residues. Germline V gives CDR1 SGHTA, CDR2 FQGNSA.

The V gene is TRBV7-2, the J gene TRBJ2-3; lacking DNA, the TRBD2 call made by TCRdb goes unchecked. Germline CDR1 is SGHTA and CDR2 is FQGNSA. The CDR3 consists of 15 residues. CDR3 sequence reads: CASSPRLVLADTQYF. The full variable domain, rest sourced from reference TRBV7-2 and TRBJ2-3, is GAGVSQSPSNKVTEKGKDVELRCDPISGHTALYWYRQSLGQGLEFLIYFQGNSAPDKSGLPSDRFSAERTGGSVSTLTIQRTQQEDSAVYLCASSPRLVLADTQYFGPGTRLTVL.

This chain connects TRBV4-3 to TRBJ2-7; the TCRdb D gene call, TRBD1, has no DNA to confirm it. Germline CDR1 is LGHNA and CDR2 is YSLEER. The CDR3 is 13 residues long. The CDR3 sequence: CASSRGQGGEQYF.

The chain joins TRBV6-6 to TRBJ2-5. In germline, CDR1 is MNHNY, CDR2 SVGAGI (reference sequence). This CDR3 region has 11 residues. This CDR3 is CASTSPETQYF.

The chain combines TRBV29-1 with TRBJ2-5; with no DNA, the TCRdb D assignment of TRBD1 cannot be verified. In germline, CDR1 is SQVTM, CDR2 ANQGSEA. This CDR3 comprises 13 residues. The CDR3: CSVLDQGGETQYF.

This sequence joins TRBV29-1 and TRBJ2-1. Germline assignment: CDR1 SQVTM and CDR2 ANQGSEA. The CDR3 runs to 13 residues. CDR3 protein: CSVFGPSENEQFF.

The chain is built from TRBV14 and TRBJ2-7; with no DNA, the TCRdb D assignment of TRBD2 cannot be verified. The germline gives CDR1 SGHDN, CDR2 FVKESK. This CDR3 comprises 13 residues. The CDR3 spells CASSQPYGRQTYF.

CDR3 amino acids: CASSVEGKTVPGNTIYF. The gene calls are TRBV9 and TRBJ1-3; TCRdb indicates TRBD1, and absent DNA this call remains unverified. Germline V gene data show CDR1 as SGDLS and CDR2 as YYNGEE. The CDR3 loop spans 17 amino acids.